A single sample gave rise to the 8 T cell receptor beta chains below, sequenced in a study of T cells in Graves' hyperthyroidism and ophthalmopathy. Amplification targeted TCR beta CDR3 regions from RNA transcripts. With the HTBI primer set, the TCR CDR3 went through a first round of RT-PCR. MiXCR was run by TCRdb on the multiplex PCR reads, yielding one entry per CDR3 protein. The sample lists approximately 400,000 distinct CDR3 sequences, 15% to 20% occurring once. The specimen sequenced was blood. The receptors come from a woman aged 18-29 years with Graves' hyperthyroidism.

This clonotype was observed many times. In DNA, the CDR3 is TGTGCCAGCAGTTTGCACAGCACCGGGGAGCTGTTTTTT. It translates to CASSLHSTGELFF. The chain recombines TRBV12-3 or TRBV12-4 with TRBJ2-2; the D is unclear. The V end lost 3 bases, the J end lost 4 bases, and 6 bases lay between the germline ends. The CDR3 covers 13 residues.

Many counts were recorded for this clonotype. The gene calls are TRBV28 and TRBJ1-1; D ambiguous. This CDR3 contains 11 residues. Germline-derived CDR1 and CDR2 are MDHEN and SYDVKM. The V end lost 5 bases, the J end lost 8 bases, and 9 bases lay between the germline ends. CDR3 nucleotides: TGTGCCAGCAGTGACGCTAGGGAAGCTTTCTTT. Translating it yields CASSDAREAFF.

This clonotype appeared many times. This chain uses TRBV28 with TRBJ2-7, with 10 bases lining up with TRBD1. The germline V gene encodes CDR1 MDHEN and CDR2 SYDVKM. With 6 bases clipped from V and 5 bases from J, the junction kept 10 bases outside the gene matches. The CDR3 loop spans 15 amino acids. In DNA form, the CDR3 reads TGTGCCAGCAGCACCATATGGGACAGGGGAGACGAGCAGTACTTC. Translated, it gives CASSTIWDRGDEQYF.

Many counts were recorded for this clonotype. The chain combines TRBV7-8 with TRBJ1-5; possibly TRBD1 for D (5 bases). In germline, CDR1 is SGHVS, CDR2 FQNEAQ. The CDR3 extends over 17 amino acids. The germline V and J ends were trimmed by 5 bases and 0 bases, with 17 bases remaining between them. The CDR3 DNA is TGTGCCAGCAGCGGGTGGGGACGGCAATATAGCAATCAGCCCCAGCATTTT. It yields the protein CASSGWGRQYSNQPQHF.

This clonotype came up many times. This rearrangement joins TRBV29-1 to TRBJ2-5, with TRBD1 matching over 9 bases. V shed 4 bases and J 4 bases; nucleotides not matched to a gene: 10. The CDR3 is 15 residues long. Germline lookup yields CDR1 SQVTM and CDR2 ANQGSEA. The CDR3 DNA is TGCAGCGTTGTAGGCGTCGGGACAGGGTTAGAGACCCAGTACTTC. Translation gives CSVVGVGTGLETQYF. The whole variable domain, filled in from reference TRBV29-1 and TRBJ2-5, reads SAVISQKPSRDICQRGTSLTIQCQVDSQVTMMFWYRQQPGQSLTLIATANQGSEATYESGFVIDKFPISRPNLTFSTLTVSNMSPEDSSIYLCSVVGVGTGLETQYFGPGTRLLVL.

V is TRBV2 and J is TRBJ2-1; a possible D gene is TRBD1 (6 bases). The CDR3 spans 14 residues. In germline, CDR1 is SNHLY, CDR2 FYNNEI. V shed 7 bases and J shed 0 bases, with 10 bases lying between them. The CDR3 loop reads CASIRGSSYNEQFF. The DNA for the CDR3 is TGTGCCAGCATTAGGGGGTCCTCCTACAATGAGCAGTTCTTC.

This clonotype was seen many times. The chain recombines TRBV7-2 with TRBJ2-5, with 8 nucleotides matching TRBD2. There are 13 residues in the CDR3. Germline trimming cut 5 bases from V and 10 bases from J; bases unmatched to any gene: 9. Per the germline V gene, CDR1 is SGHTA and CDR2 is FQGNSA. CDR3 in amino acids: CASSPGLRGGQYF. The CDR3 bases are TGTGCCAGCAGCCCAGGCCTTCGGGGGGGCCAGTACTTC.

This clonotype has only a few counts. CDR3 sequence (DNA): TGTGCCAGCAGTTTAGGGAATCGACTAGCGGGGGTCACCGGGGAGCTGTTTTTT. Protein product: CASSLGNRLAGVTGELFF. V is TRBV12-3 or TRBV12-4 and J is TRBJ2-2; TRBD2 agrees at 12 bases. Trimming at V came to 1 base and at J to 4 bases, leaving 7 bases not matched to a gene. This CDR3 spans 18 amino acids.